These 20 T cell receptor beta chains were all obtained from the same sample, sequenced in a study of regulatory T cells in long-lasting Graves disease. Specified time point: newly diagnosed GD, antithyroid drugs for less than 3 months. Isolated PBMC RNA provided the starting material for the TCR library. Arm-PCR with iRepertoire HTBI primers amplified the CDR3 regions for these TCR beta libraries. TCRdb redid the calling of the multiplex PCR reads with MiXCR, one entry per CDR3 protein. The sample consists of hundreds of thousands of distinct CDR3 sequences, roughly 16% of them appearing once. The same data also went into a second study, on T cells in Graves' hyperthyroidism and ophthalmopathy.

The input for sequencing was peripheral blood mononuclear cells (PBMCs), taken at new diagnosis, from a patient treated with antithyroid drugs. These receptors came from a woman younger than 45 with Graves disease.

As to this clonotype: The conserved phenylalanine or tryptophan is not found at the CDR3 terminus, so this likely reflects a read error. This chain links TRBV7-2 with TRBJ1-2, with D hard to call. The CDR3 loop spans 15 amino acids. CDR1 is SGHTA and CDR2 is FQGNSA in the germline V gene. Trimming shortened V by 6 bases and J by 0 bases, and 14 bases separated the two germline ends. For the CDR3, the DNA is TGTGCCAGCAGTCCTACGGGGAGAGCTAACTATGGCTACACCCTC. This sequence encodes CASSPTGRANYGYTL.

On this clonotype: A read error may explain this, as a much larger clone is one base away. The chain employs TRBV3-1 and TRBJ1-3, with a weak D call TRBD1 (5 bases). This CDR3 is built from 15 residues. Germline V gene lookup returns CDR1 LGHDT and CDR2 YNNKEL (reference sequence). The CDR3 nucleotides read TGTGCCAACAGCCGTTTGAGAGGGGACGGAAACACCATATATTTT. Translation gives CANSRLRGDGNTIYF.

This clonotype has at least ten counts. V usage is TRBV6-1 and J usage is TRBJ2-6; D is possibly TRBD1 (5 bases). V shed 6 bases and J shed 0 bases, with 12 bases lying between them. The CDR3 runs to 16 residues. Germline V gene data show CDR1 as MNHNS and CDR2 as SASEGT. The CDR3 spells CASRVREDSGANVLTF. The DNA of the CDR3 is TGTGCCAGCAGAGTCAGGGAAGACTCTGGGGCCAACGTCCTGACTTTC.

This clonotype appeared many times. The V and J genes are TRBV5-1 and TRBJ2-1; 10 bases agree with TRBD2. Germline V lookup: CDR1 SGHRS, CDR2 YFSETQ. The CDR3 consists of 15 residues. The V segment lost 0 bases and the J segment 6 bases; nucleotides outside the gene matches: 3. CDR3 in DNA: TGCGCCAGCAGCTTGGGACTAGCGGGCTTCAATGAGCAGTTCTTC. This translates into CASSLGLAGFNEQFF.

This clonotype has at least ten counts. The gene calls are TRBV28 and TRBJ1-2; a weak D match, TRBD1 (6 bases). CDR1 is MDHEN, CDR2 SYDVKM, per germline. Trimming pared 7 bases from V and 8 bases from J, leaving 17 bases between. The CDR3 length is 13 residues. The CDR3 DNA sequence: TGTGCCAGCACCACCCTCCCAGGGGACGGCTACACCTTC. This encodes CASTTLPGDGYTF.

This clonotype was counted at least ten times. The CDR3 protein is CSARVAGPTGVVRTEAFF. The CDR3 nucleotides read TGCAGTGCTAGAGTAGCCGGACCGACGGGGGTAGTGAGGACTGAAGCTTTCTTT. This chain uses TRBV20-1 with TRBJ1-1, with D maybe TRBD1 (5 bases). The CDR3 is 18 residues long. V was cut by 1 base and J by 5 bases, with 26 bases left in between. In germline, CDR1 is DFQATT, CDR2 SNEGSKA (reference sequence).

This rearrangement joins TRBV3-1 to TRBJ2-4; D gene ambiguous. Between the trimmed V and J ends, which lost 3 bases and 5 bases, there was a span of 5 bases. The CDR3 totals 12 residues. The germline gives CDR1 LGHDT, CDR2 YNNKEL (reference sequence). The CDR3 sequence is CASSHRQNIQYF. CDR3 bases: TGTGCCAGCAGCCACAGACAAAACATTCAGTACTTC.

This clonotype was observed a handful of times. V is TRBV24-1 and J is TRBJ1-2; 7 bases fit TRBD1. Per the germline V gene, CDR1 is KGHDR and CDR2 is SFDVKD. V shed 7 bases and J 8 bases; nucleotides not matched to a gene: 12. The CDR3 has 14 amino acids. The CDR3 sequence: CATRGRGQLSGYTF. The CDR3 nucleotides read TGTGCCACCAGAGGACGGGGACAGTTGAGCGGCTACACCTTC.

This clonotype was seen repeatedly, ten times or more. The V and J genes are TRBV6-5 and TRBJ1-4; possibly TRBD1 for D (6 bases). This CDR3 has 13 amino acids. Trimming took 4 bases from V and 6 from J, leaving 9 bases between them. Germline lookup yields CDR1 MNHEY and CDR2 SVGAGI. CDR3 bases: TGTGCCAGCAGTTGGGGGGCCGATGAAAAACTGTTTTTT. It codes for CASSWGADEKLFF.

V is TRBV9 and J is TRBJ1-1, with D possibly matching TRBD1 (6 bases). The CDR3 is 17 amino acids. V was trimmed by 4 bases and J by 7 bases, leaving 26 bases between them. Germline V gene lookup returns CDR1 SGDLS and CDR2 YYNGEE. The CDR3 coding sequence is TGTGCCAGCAGCCCAACGAGAACCCCGGGGGCAGGGATTGAAGCTTTCTTT. Its translation: CASSPTRTPGAGIEAFF. The entire variable domain, with the rest obtained from reference TRBV9 and TRBJ1-1, is as follows: DSGVTQTPKHLITATGQRVTLRCSPRSGDLSVYWYQQSLDQGLQFLIQYYNGEERAKGNILERFSAQQFPDLHSELNLSSLELGDSALYFCASSPTRTPGAGIEAFFGQGTRLTVV.

With regard to this clonotype: Relative to the germline gene, one junction end is altered; a read error may explain this. The chain is built from TRBV11-1 and TRBJ2-1, with 14 bases that match TRBD2. The CDR3 runs to 18 residues. The germline CDR1 and CDR2 sequences are SGHAT and FQDESV (reference sequence). DNA for the CDR3: TGCGCCAGCAACCAAGCACCGGGACTAGCGGGAGCTTACAATGAGCAGTTCTTC. Protein product: CASNQAPGLAGAYNEQFF. The full variable domain, rest sourced from reference TRBV11-1 and TRBJ2-1, is EAEVAQSPRYKITEKSQAVAFWCDPISGHATLYWYRQILGQGPELLVQFQDESVVDDSQLPKDRFSAERLKGVDSTLKIQPAELGDSAMYLCASNQAPGLAGAYNEQFFGPGTRLTVL.

The chain combines TRBV10-3 with TRBJ2-1, with 9 bases identical to TRBD2. Germline V gene sequence: CDR1 ENHRY, CDR2 SYGVKD. The CDR3 runs to 12 residues. In nucleotides, the CDR3 is TGTGGTACCGGGACTAGCACCAATGAGCAGTTCTTC. Translating gives CGTGTSTNEQFF.

This clonotype was observed a handful of times. As DNA, the CDR3 is TGTGCCAGCAGCCAGAGGACTAGCGGGAGGATCGCCTACGAGCAGTACTTC. As protein: CASSQRTSGRIAYEQYF. The genes are TRBV14 and TRBJ2-7; TRBD2 matches 14 bases. CDR3 length equals 17 residues. The J segment lost 2 bases and the V segment lost 3 bases, leaving 6 bases of the junction unmatched. CDR1 is SGHDN, CDR2 FVKESK, per germline. The full variable domain, its missing parts supplied by reference TRBV14 and TRBJ2-7, is EAGVTQFPSHSVIEKGQTVTLRCDPISGHDNLYWYRRVMGKEIKFLLHFVKESKQDESGMPNNRFLAERTGGTYSTLKVQPAELEDSGVYFCASSQRTSGRIAYEQYFGPGTRLTVT.

The rearrangement links TRBV30 to TRBJ1-2; D ambiguous. CDR1 GTSNPN and CDR2 SVGIG come from the germline V gene (reference sequence). The CDR3 runs to 14 residues. The V end was cut by 1 base, the J end by 2 bases, with 11 bases between. The CDR3 sequence: CAWSGIRLNYGYTF. The CDR3 DNA reads TGTGCCTGGAGTGGAATCAGGCTCAACTATGGCTACACCTTC.

This clonotype was detected ten times or more. This chain connects TRBV6-2 or TRBV6-3 to TRBJ1-5; no definite D call. V was clipped by 4 bases and J by 11 bases, with 15 bases between them. This CDR3 has 13 residues. In germline, CDR1 is MNHEY, CDR2 SVGEGT. The CDR3: CASSWENGLTQHF. CDR3 sequence (DNA): TGTGCCAGCAGTTGGGAGAATGGGTTAACCCAGCATTTT.

This chain joins TRBV10-3 and TRBJ2-7, with 15 bases matching TRBD2. In germline, CDR1 is ENHRY, CDR2 SYGVKD. CDR3 length equals 23 residues. V shed 4 bases, J shed 3 bases, and the junction held 25 bases outside the gene matches. The CDR3 sequence: CAISATFSPGSMGLAGGRYEQYF. The CDR3 nucleotides read TGTGCCATCAGTGCTACTTTCTCACCGGGGTCTATGGGACTAGCGGGAGGCCGCTACGAGCAGTACTTC.

This chain connects TRBV24-1 to TRBJ2-5, with 12 positions matching TRBD1. Germline trimming cut 4 bases from V and 5 bases from J; bases unmatched to any gene: 10. Germline assignment: CDR1 KGHDR and CDR2 SFDVKD. The length of the CDR3 is 17 residues. The CDR3 sequence is CATSDPGQGAGEETQYF. CDR3 in DNA: TGTGCCACCAGTGACCCGGGACAGGGGGCAGGGGAGGAGACCCAGTACTTC.

This clonotype showed up just a few times. The chain joins TRBV20-1 to TRBJ2-1, with 13 bases aligning to TRBD2. Germline V gene sequence: CDR1 DFQATT, CDR2 SNEGSKA (reference sequence). The junction had 5 bases not matched to a gene; V was cut back by 5 bases and J by 7 bases. The CDR3 extends over 14 amino acids. The CDR3 region is CSARTSGSLNEQFF. As DNA, the CDR3 is TGCAGTGCTCGGACTAGCGGGAGTTTAAATGAGCAGTTCTTC.

This clonotype was counted between two and nine times. The V gene is TRBV7-2, the J gene TRBJ2-7; weak D call: TRBD2 (5 bases). Trimming removed 6 bases from V and 6 bases from J, with 15 bases in between. Germline loops: CDR1 SGHTA, CDR2 FQGNSA. The CDR3 covers 13 residues. CDR3 loop: CASRYNSEAEQYF. The CDR3 region has the DNA TGTGCCAGCAGATACAATTCGGAGGCCGAGCAGTACTTC.

The V gene is TRBV10-2, the J gene TRBJ2-1; 10 bases line up with TRBD1. Germline CDR1 is WSHSY and CDR2 is SAAADI. The CDR3 has 15 amino acids. The V gene end was trimmed by 8 bases and the J gene end by 3 bases; junction bases not matched to a gene: 7. The CDR3 DNA sequence: TGCGCCAGCGGAGAGTGGACAGGGGGCTACAATGAGCAGTTCTTC. This translates into CASGEWTGGYNEQFF.